This is a list of T cell receptor beta chains from one sample in a study of blood T cell repertoires in COVID-19. Using immunoSEQ multiplex PCR, the repertoire was profiled, and TCRdb retains in-frame clones only, with some absent. Altogether 380,000 or so clones are present, 81% being singletons, with the ten largest covering more than 0.95%. The sample comprised peripheral blood. These receptors originate from a human donor with acute or convalescent COVID-19. The donor label of this sample is uncertain. Both conserved end residues are part of each CDR3. Fields, in order: J gene, V gene, clone size, D gene, CDR3 DNA, CDR3 protein. D genes are given only for firm matches. Expanded clones get a size class; other rows say once, few or many, or leave the size out.

TRBJ2-1	TRBV7-9	-	-	TGTGCCAGCAGCTTAGCCGTTGCGGCCGAAAGCGGGAATGAGCAGTTCTTC	CASSLAVAAESGNEQFF
TRBJ1-5	TRBV2	-	TRBD1	TGTGCCAGCAGCCGACAGGGAAGGGGCAATCAGCCCCAGCATTTT	CASSRQGRGNQPQHF
TRBJ2-5	TRBV7-9	-	TRBD1	TGTGCCAGCAGCTTTGGGACAGGGGGCGAAGAGACCCAGTACTTC	CASSFGTGGEETQYF
TRBJ1-5	TRBV19	-	TRBD1	TGTGCCAGTAAGAACAGGACAGGGGGCTTAAGCAATCAGCCCCAGCATTTT	CASKNRTGGLSNQPQHF
TRBJ1-2	TRBV18	-	-	TGTGCCAGCTCACTGGGGGGAAGGAACTATGGCTACACCTTC	CASSLGGRNYGYTF
TRBJ1-3	TRBV5-4	-	TRBD1	TGTGCCAGCAGCTTGGTGGGACAGGTCGTCTCCGGAAACACCATATATTTT	CASSLVGQVVSGNTIYF
TRBJ2-1	TRBV19	-	-	TGTGCCAGTAGTGCGGACAGACCCGTTGGAGGTGAGCAGTTCTTC	CASSADRPVGGEQFF
TRBJ1-1	TRBV5-1	-	TRBD1	TGCGCCAGCAGCTTAACAGTTACAGGGGCCAACACTGAAGCTTTCTTT	CASSLTVTGANTEAFF
TRBJ1-1	TRBV28	-	TRBD1	TGTGCCAGCAGAACCTCCGGGACAGGGAACACTGAAGCTTTCTTT	CASRTSGTGNTEAFF
TRBJ2-3	TRBV10-3	-	TRBD1	TGTGCCACGACGAATCCAGGGGGAAGCACAGATACGCAGTATTTT	CATTNPGGSTDTQYF
TRBJ1-3	TRBV11-3	-	-	TGTGCCAGCAGCCCGGACAGCCACTCTGGAAACACCATATATTTT	CASSPDSHSGNTIYF
TRBJ1-1	TRBV28	-	-	TGTGCCAGCAGTTTATTTTCGACAACGGCTTTCTTT	CASSLFSTTAFF
TRBJ2-2	TRBV15	-	-	TGTGCCACCAGCAGGAGGTTGACAGAATTCACCGGGGAGCTGTTTTTT	CATSRRLTEFTGELFF
TRBJ2-7	TRBV29-1	-	TRBD2	TGCAGCGTTGGAGCTAGCGGGAGACACGAGCAGTACTTC	CSVGASGRHEQYF
TRBJ2-3	TRBV5-1	-	TRBD2	TGCGCCAGCGAACCGGGAGGGACTAGCATATACACAGATACGCAGTATTTT	CASEPGGTSIYTDTQYF
TRBJ1-5	TRBV19	-	-	TGTGCCAGTAGACAGGGTGGTGAATTTCGTAGCAATCAGCCCCAGCATTTT	CASRQGGEFRSNQPQHF
TRBJ2-2	TRBV3-1/TRBV3-2	-	-	TGTGCCAGCAGCCGAGGGGGGAGGGCCGGGGAGCTGTTTTTT	CASSRGGRAGELFF
TRBJ1-4	TRBV18	-	-	TGTGCCAGCTCACCGCAGGGTGTCAATGAAAAACTGTTTTTT	CASSPQGVNEKLFF
TRBJ1-2	TRBV29-1	-	-	TGCAGCGTTGAAGACAGGGACTATGGCTACACCTTC	CSVEDRDYGYTF
TRBJ2-5	TRBV25-1	once	-	TGTGCCAGCAGTGCTGGAGTAAGTGGGGCGGAGACCCAGTACTTC	CASSAGVSGAETQYF
TRBJ2-3	TRBV25-1	-	TRBD2	TGTGCCAGCAGTGACCCCGGGACTAGCGGGTGGAATACGCAGTATTTT	CASSDPGTSGWNTQYF
TRBJ1-5	TRBV18	-	-	TGTGCCAGCTCACCACTGGGGAGAGGTAGCAATCAGCCCCAGCATTTT	CASSPLGRGSNQPQHF
TRBJ1-1	TRBV6-5	-	-	TGTGCCAGCAGCAAGACCCGGAGGAACACTGAAGCTTTCTTT	CASSKTRRNTEAFF
TRBJ2-3	TRBV13	-	-	TGTGCCAGCAGCTTAGTGGGGGCTAAGGATACGCAGTATTTT	CASSLVGAKDTQYF
TRBJ1-2	TRBV29-1	-	-	TGCAGCGCCTCGACTCTCTATGGCTACACCTTC	CSASTLYGYTF
TRBJ1-6	TRBV2	-	TRBD1	TGTGCCAGCAGTGAAGAAGGACAGGTTGTCTCACCCCTCCACTTT	CASSEEGQVVSPLHF
TRBJ1-2	TRBV18	once	-	TGTGCCAGCTCACCGACAGCCGCTGTTGGTGGCTACACCTTC	CASSPTAAVGGYTF
TRBJ1-4	TRBV30	once	TRBD1	TGTGCCTGGGAGACAGGGGGCTGGGATTCTGGTGAAAAACTGTTTTTT	CAWETGGWDSGEKLFF
TRBJ1-1	TRBV6-5	once	-	TGTGCCAGCAGTCAGGGATTTTTGAACACTGAAGCTTTCTTT	CASSQGFLNTEAFF
TRBJ1-2	TRBV7-6	-	-	TGTGCCAGCAGCTTAGATAAGGCAGGGTTGGACTATGGCTACACCTTC	CASSLDKAGLDYGYTF
TRBJ1-1	TRBV18	-	-	TGTGCCAGCTCACCACGGAGGGGAGACCTCATGAACACTGAAGCTTTCTTT	CASSPRRGDLMNTEAFF
TRBJ1-5	TRBV19	-	-	TGTGCCACTCAGGGAATCGGCAATCAGCCCCAGCATTTT	CATQGIGNQPQHF
TRBJ1-6	TRBV2	once	TRBD1	TGTGCCAGCACCGGGACAGGGGAAAATTATAATTCACCCCTCCACTTT	CASTGTGENYNSPLHF
TRBJ1-1	TRBV6-5	-	TRBD1	TGTGCCAGCAGCTATGAGACAGGGTTCACTGAAGCTTTCTTT	CASSYETGFTEAFF
TRBJ2-3	TRBV6-4	-	TRBD1	TGTGCCAGCAGGGTCCCAGACAGGGCGACAGATACGCAGTATTTT	CASRVPDRATDTQYF
TRBJ2-7	TRBV27	-	-	TGTGCCAGCAGTTCCCTAGCGACATCCTACGAGCAGTACTTC	CASSSLATSYEQYF
TRBJ1-4	TRBV5-8	-	-	TGTGCCAGCAGCTTTCAGGGCCAAGCTAATGAAAAACTGTTTTTT	CASSFQGQANEKLFF
TRBJ1-2	TRBV9	-	TRBD1	TGTGCCAGCACGCCGGGACAGGGGGTCCTCTATGGCTACACCTTC	CASTPGQGVLYGYTF